This TCR beta chain came from a study of blood T cells in healthy people across ages (dated by TCRdb to the mid-2010s). Background on the whole study: In model experiments, template switching captured about one uniquely barcoded TCR beta cDNA molecule for every two T cells. To track age-related changes in TCR beta repertoire diversity, the study relied on deep sequencing normalized with unique cDNA molecular identifiers. Four age groups were formed from the donors: young (average 16 years), middle-aged (approximately 41), aged (around 68) and long-lived (82). To avoid experimental bias, donors of different ages were spread randomly across the sequencing lanes. Two additional independent replicas of 1 million unique cDNA reads from the same blood draw were analyzed for two donors (one aged 18 to 30 and one aged 80 or older).

Preparation of the library involved 5' RACE. Sequencing was performed on an Illumina HiSeq 2500. A second PCR of roughly 7 to 12 cycles was performed with a sample-barcoded 5' primer and a J-beta primer mix. Each TCR beta cDNA molecule received a unique molecular identifier from a template-switch 5' adaptor carrying 12 random nucleotides. At least 2.5 million CDR3-containing paired-end reads were obtained from each sample. First-strand cDNA was synthesized from all RNA with the Mint cDNA synthesis kit, primed by a TRBC-specific oligonucleotide. Following uracil-DNA glycosylase treatment, a first 18-cycle PCR with universal primers M1SS and BC2_uni_R was performed on all cDNA. Per the authors' processing: For normalization, 1 million high-quality reads were randomly selected from each sample, with every read carrying a distinct molecular identifier. Reads with shared molecular identifiers were discarded instead of being binned into consensus sequences. MiTCR, set to a Q25 quality threshold and the strictest error-elimination algorithm, was used for CDR3 identification, clonotype clustering and error correction. A nonparametric unseen species model using Euler transformation provided a lower-bound estimate of total TCR beta diversity. In TCRdb, the public reads were trimmed at Q25 with fastp and aligned with MiXCR, with productive beta chains retained. Each CDR3 protein appears once, grouped with its most common genes and DNA. TCRdb assigned the V and J calls; the authors' analysis was not used. This sample lists hundreds of thousands of distinct CDR3 sequences; about 53% were detected once. Jointly, the top ten make up approximately 40% of the sample.

What the research found in general, with its limitations: Observed TCR beta diversity per million T cells fell roughly linearly with age, and a significant reduction was already apparent by age around 40. Conclusive comparison of naive and antigen-experienced compartments was prevented by the profiling of bulk unsorted PBMCs. Estimates of total diversity from one million sequenced T cells were regarded as lower bounds and underestimates. Because donor CMV infection status was unknown, age-related changes in expanded clonotypes were potentially confounded. The percentage of naive T cells measured by flow cytometry correlated strongly with observed TCR beta diversity. Compared with the aged group, the long-lived group had more naive CD4+ T cells, fewer expanded clones and increased TCR diversity, a pattern suggesting age selection.

Systemically healthy Caucasian individuals from Russia, some 38 in total and aged about 6 to 95 years, were included as donors. Each donor gave ten milliliters of peripheral blood, drawn into EDTA-treated Vacutainer tubes. PBMCs were isolated by Ficoll-Paque density-gradient centrifugation, with at least 7 million obtained per sample. Trizol reagent was used to extract total RNA from the PBMCs, yielding at least 6 micrograms per sample. Naive CD45RAhigh/CD27high T cell percentages were measured by flow cytometry on a PBMC aliquot from every donor. This clonotype was recorded only once. What this receptor recognizes is not known. No much larger clone is present one base from it, and per-base qualities are unavailable. One read offers little support. Taken from the germline V gene, the CDR1 and CDR2 loops are SGHVS and FQNEAQ. Counted from cysteine to phenylalanine, this CDR3 has 18 amino acids. The kept DNA is CDR3 alone, 54 bases in frame from the first base. The junction shows trimming of 3 bases on V and 14 bases on J, and the gene matches do not reach 26 bases of it.

This TCR derives from a man older than 75 in good health. This receptor chain uses TRBV7-8 and TRBJ2-3, and 7 junction bases match TRBD2. The sample was blood. The DNA sequence is given as TGTGCCAGCAGCTTGGATCCTCTGTTACCAGCGGGAAACAGAGACGCGTATTTT. Translated, it reads CASSLDPLLPAGNRDAYF.